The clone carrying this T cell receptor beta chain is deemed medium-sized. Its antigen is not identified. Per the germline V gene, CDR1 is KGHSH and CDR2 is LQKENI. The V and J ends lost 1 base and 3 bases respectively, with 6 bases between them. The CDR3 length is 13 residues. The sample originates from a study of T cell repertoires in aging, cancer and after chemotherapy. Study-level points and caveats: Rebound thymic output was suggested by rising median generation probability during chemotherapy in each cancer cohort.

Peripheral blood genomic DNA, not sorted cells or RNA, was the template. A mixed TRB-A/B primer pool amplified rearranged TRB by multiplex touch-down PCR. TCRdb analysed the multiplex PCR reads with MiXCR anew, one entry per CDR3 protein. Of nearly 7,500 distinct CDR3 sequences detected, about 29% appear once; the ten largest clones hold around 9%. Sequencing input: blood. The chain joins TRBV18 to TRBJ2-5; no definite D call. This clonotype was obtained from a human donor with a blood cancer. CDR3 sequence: CASSPLEKETQYF. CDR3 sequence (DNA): TGTGCCAGCTCACCACTTGAGAAAGAGACCCAGTACTTC. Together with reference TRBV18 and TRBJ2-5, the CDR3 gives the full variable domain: NAGVMQNPRHLVRRRGQEARLRCSPMKGHSHVYWYRQLPEEGLKFMVYLQKENIIDESGMPKERFSAEFPKEGPSILRIQQVVRGDSAAYFCASSPLEKETQYFGPGTRLLVL.